This TCR beta chain was sequenced during a study of blood T cell repertoires in COVID-19. Authors' processing steps: The assay estimated nucleated cells by amplifying reference gene primers. Sequencing used immunoSEQ multiplex PCR; TCRdb keeps in-frame clones, though not all of them. The V and J calls and clone size come from that table; D and trimming were worked out from the DNA. The sample includes 450,000 or so clones, 89% of them seen just once. Germline CDR1 LNHNV, CDR2 YYDKDF (reference sequence). The CDR3 extends over 14 amino acids. Trimming removed 2 bases at V and 6 bases at J, with 13 bases between. In Seattle, patients joined the study during active infection and were tracked longitudinally.

The source material was peripheral blood. The chain couples TRBV15 to TRBJ1-2; D is perhaps TRBD1 (6 bases). The TCR sequence derives from a man between 18 and 35 years old with COVID-19, enrolled during active disease. The CDR3 bases are TGTGCCACCAGCAGATATAACAGGGATCATGGCTACACCTTC. Translated: CATSRYNRDHGYTF.